This TCR beta chain emerged from a study of T cells in Graves' hyperthyroidism and ophthalmopathy. Study-level points and caveats: Ophthalmopathy cases were set apart from stable hyperthyroidism by a 13 V-J model. The blood repertoire included most of the expanded thyroid clonotypes above 0.001.

Pregnant or lactating patients were excluded, as were those with uncontrolled infection or other autoimmune disease. Ten or more counts support this clonotype. Antigen unknown. The TCR beta CDR3 regions underwent amplification using RNA transcripts as the source. With the HTBI primer set, the TCR CDR3 went through a first round of RT-PCR. Using its own MiXCR run on the multiplex PCR reads, TCRdb lists one record per CDR3 protein. Found here are around 100,000 distinct CDR3 sequences, about 45% of them singletons; the top ten hold about 26%. V lost 3 bases to trimming and J lost 1 base, with 13 bases between them. CDR1 KGHDR and CDR2 SFDVKD come from the germline V gene. The CDR3 is made up of 16 amino acids.

Sequencing was performed on blood. The chain links TRBV24-1 to TRBJ2-3; possibly TRBD1 or TRBD2 for D (5 bases each). This clonotype was obtained from a man between 40 and 49 years old with Graves' hyperthyroidism. CDR3 loop: CATSDRKGSGTDTQYF. CDR3 sequence (DNA): TGTGCCACCAGTGATAGGAAGGGGAGTGGCACAGATACGCAGTATTTT.